Below, 8 T cell receptor beta chains from the same sample are listed, as sequenced in a study of cytomegalovirus exposure and HLA in healthy donors. The PCR was carried out with 60 Vbeta primers and 13 Jbeta primers. Using immunoSEQ multiplex PCR, the repertoire was profiled, and TCRdb retains in-frame clones only, with some absent. This sample carries about 57,000 clones, around 70% of them seen once, and the ten largest clones take less than 9.5%. The sample was PBMCs. Source of these receptors: a woman aged 45-65 years in good health and CMV-seronegative.

The rearrangement links TRBV9 to TRBJ2-1; a possible D gene is TRBD2 (6 bases). The germline V gene has CDR1 SGDLS and CDR2 YYNGEE. The V gene lost 4 bases and the J gene lost 3 bases, with 14 bases spanning the gap. CDR3 length: 15 residues. The CDR3 DNA reads as TGTGCCAGCAGCTCCGGGACTCCCATCTACAATGAGCAGTTCTTC. This sequence encodes CASSSGTPIYNEQFF. Full variable domain (remainder filled in from reference TRBV9 and TRBJ2-1): DSGVTQTPKHLITATGQRVTLRCSPRSGDLSVYWYQQSLDQGLQFLIQYYNGEERAKGNILERFSAQQFPDLHSELNLSSLELGDSALYFCASSSGTPIYNEQFFGPGTRLTVL.

The rearrangement joins TRBV9 to TRBJ2-3; D is unclear. Germline V gene data show CDR1 as SGDLS and CDR2 as YYNGEE. The CDR3 sequence is 12 residues long. Trimming removed 0 bases from V and 6 bases from J, with 5 bases in between. Written as DNA, the CDR3 is TGTGCCAGCAGCGTAGGCGAGGATACGCAGTATTTT. It encodes CASSVGEDTQYF.

V and J are TRBV2 and TRBJ2-6; TRBD2 aligns across 7 bases. CDR3 length equals 14 residues. V lost 8 bases and J lost 0; bases outside the gene matches: 1. CDR1 is SNHLY, CDR2 FYNNEI, per germline. CDR3: CASRGDSGANVLTF. As DNA, the CDR3 is TGTGCCAGCCGGGGGGACTCTGGGGCCAACGTCCTGACTTTC.

This chain uses TRBV19 with TRBJ2-7, with D perhaps TRBD2 (5 bases). CDR1 is LNHDA and CDR2 is SQIVND in the germline V gene (reference sequence). V was trimmed by 0 bases and J by 6 bases, leaving 9 bases between them. The CDR3 spans 13 residues. Written as DNA, the CDR3 is TGTGCCAGTAGTATAGATCGACGGGGCGAGCAGTACTTC. Translation: CASSIDRRGEQYF.

V gene TRBV2 combines with J gene TRBJ1-1, with D perhaps TRBD1 (6 bases). Trimming removed 2 bases from V and 3 bases from J, with 10 bases in between. Germline V gene sequence: CDR1 SNHLY, CDR2 FYNNEI. There are 14 residues in the CDR3. In nucleotides, the CDR3 is TGTGCCAGCAGTGAACAGGACAGATACACTGAAGCTTTCTTT. It yields the protein CASSEQDRYTEAFF.

This clone showed up just a few times. The chain uses TRBV7-9 and TRBJ1-5; D possibly corresponds to TRBD1 (6 bases). Between the trimmed V and J ends, which lost 5 bases and 2 bases, there was a span of 13 bases. The CDR3 is 15 residues long. The germline V gene has CDR1 SEHNR and CDR2 FQNEAQ (reference sequence). CDR3 residues: CASSPRGGGNQPQHF. CDR3 coding DNA: TGTGCCAGCAGCCCCAGGGGCGGTGGCAATCAGCCCCAGCATTTT. Based on the CDR3 plus reference TRBV7-9 and TRBJ1-5, the full variable domain is DTGVSQNPRHKITKRGQNVTFRCDPISEHNRLYWYRQTLGQGPEFLTYFQNEAQLEKSRLLSDRFSAERPKGSFSTLEIQRTEQGDSAMYLCASSPRGGGNQPQHFGDGTRLSIL.

This clone was seen a handful of times. The genes are TRBV9 and TRBJ2-3, with a tentative D call TRBD2 (5 bases). The V gene's germline CDR1 is SGDLS and CDR2 YYNGEE. V was pared by 10 bases and J by 4 bases, with 22 bases between. CDR3 length equals 15 residues. The CDR3: CASSPEGRLADTQYF. CDR3 sequence (DNA): TGTGCCTCAAGCCCCGAGGGCAGGTTAGCAGATACGCAGTATTTT.

This rearrangement joins TRBV28 to TRBJ1-1; D is unclear. Per the germline V gene, CDR1 is MDHEN and CDR2 is SYDVKM. CDR3 size: 14 residues. V lost 2 bases, J lost 3 bases, and 10 bases lay in between. The CDR3 region has the DNA TGTGCCAGCAGTTTAAGCGGCTCCTACACTGAAGCTTTCTTT. As protein: CASSLSGSYTEAFF.